This T cell receptor beta chain was recorded in a study of blood T cell repertoires in COVID-19. Trimming stripped 0 bases from V and 9 bases from J, with 15 bases between. The germline CDR1 and CDR2 sequences are LNHDA and SQIVND (reference sequence). This CDR3 comprises 15 residues. Some clones are missing from TCRdb's copy, which holds only in-frame ones; the method was immunoSEQ multiplex PCR. The repertoire holds approximately 300,000 clones, with around 89% as singletons. The sample taken for sequencing was peripheral blood. The TCR was taken from a man aged 30-40 years with acute or convalescent COVID-19. This rearrangement joins TRBV19 to TRBJ2-1; TRBD2 might be the D (5 bases). This CDR3 is CASSIDSRGSGEQFF. The CDR3 nucleotides read TGTGCCAGTAGTATAGATTCTCGAGGGTCTGGTGAGCAGTTCTTC.